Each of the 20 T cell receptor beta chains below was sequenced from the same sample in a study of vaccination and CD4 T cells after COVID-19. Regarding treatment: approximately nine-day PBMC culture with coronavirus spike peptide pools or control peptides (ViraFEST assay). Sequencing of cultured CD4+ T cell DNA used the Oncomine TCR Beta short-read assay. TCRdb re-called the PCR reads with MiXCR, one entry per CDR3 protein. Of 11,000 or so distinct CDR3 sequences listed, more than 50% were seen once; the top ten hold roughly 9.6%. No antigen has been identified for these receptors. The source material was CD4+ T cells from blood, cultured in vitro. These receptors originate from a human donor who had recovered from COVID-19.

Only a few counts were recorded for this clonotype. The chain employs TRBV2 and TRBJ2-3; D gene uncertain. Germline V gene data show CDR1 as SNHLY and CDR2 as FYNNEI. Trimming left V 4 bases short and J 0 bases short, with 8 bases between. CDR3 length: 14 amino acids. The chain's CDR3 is CASSAVGSTDTQYF. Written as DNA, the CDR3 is TGTGCCAGCAGTGCAGTGGGGAGCACAGATACGCAGTATTTT.

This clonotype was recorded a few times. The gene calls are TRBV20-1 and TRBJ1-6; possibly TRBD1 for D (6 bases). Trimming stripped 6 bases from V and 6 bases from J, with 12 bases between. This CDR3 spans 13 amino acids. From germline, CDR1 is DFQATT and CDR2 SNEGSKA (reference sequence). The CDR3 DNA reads TGCAGTGCGAACAGGGATGGTAATTCACCCCTCCACTTT. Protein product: CSANRDGNSPLHF.

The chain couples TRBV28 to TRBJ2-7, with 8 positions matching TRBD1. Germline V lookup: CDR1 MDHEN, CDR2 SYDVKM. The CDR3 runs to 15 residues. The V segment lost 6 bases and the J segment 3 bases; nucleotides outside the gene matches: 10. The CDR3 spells CASSQTGQGDYEQYF. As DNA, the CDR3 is TGTGCCAGCAGCCAAACCGGACAGGGCGACTACGAGCAGTACTTC.

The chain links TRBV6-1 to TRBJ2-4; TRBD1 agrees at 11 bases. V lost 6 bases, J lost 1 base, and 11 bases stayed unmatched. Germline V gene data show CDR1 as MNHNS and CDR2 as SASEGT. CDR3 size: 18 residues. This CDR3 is CASRRGQGDSQAKNIQYF. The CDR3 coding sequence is TGTGCCAGCAGGAGGGGACAGGGGGATTCGCAGGCCAAAAACATTCAGTACTTC.

The CDR3 region is CASSPRDRGDYGYTF. CDR3 sequence (DNA): TGTGCCAGCAGTCCCCGGGACAGGGGAGACTATGGCTACACCTTC. This rearrangement joins TRBV6-1 to TRBJ1-2; TRBD1 aligns across 10 bases. Germline lookup yields CDR1 MNHNS and CDR2 SASEGT. The CDR3 runs 15 residues. V dropped 5 bases and J dropped 3; count of bases not matched to a gene: 6.

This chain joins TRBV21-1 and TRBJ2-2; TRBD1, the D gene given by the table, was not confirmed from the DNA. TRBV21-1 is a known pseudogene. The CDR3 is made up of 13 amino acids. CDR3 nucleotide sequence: TGTGCCAGCAGCAAACAGGGCACCGGGGGGCTGTTTTTT. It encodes CASSKQGTGGLFF.

Here the CDR3 reads CASSYRRTGGAYGYTF. The CDR3 coding sequence is TGTGCCAGCAGTTACAGGAGGACAGGGGGGGCCTATGGCTACACCTTC. The V call is TRBV6-5, the J call TRBJ1-2, with 10 bases lining up with TRBD1. The CDR3 extends over 16 amino acids. V gave up 2 bases and J gave up 4 bases; unmatched junction bases: 7. CDR1 is MNHEY, CDR2 SVGAGI, per germline.

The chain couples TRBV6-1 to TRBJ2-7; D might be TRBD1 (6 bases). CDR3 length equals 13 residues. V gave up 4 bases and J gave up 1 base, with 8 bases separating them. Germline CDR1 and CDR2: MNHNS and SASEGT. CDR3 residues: CASSATGSYEQYF. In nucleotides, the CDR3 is TGTGCCAGCAGTGCGACAGGTTCCTACGAGCAGTACTTC.

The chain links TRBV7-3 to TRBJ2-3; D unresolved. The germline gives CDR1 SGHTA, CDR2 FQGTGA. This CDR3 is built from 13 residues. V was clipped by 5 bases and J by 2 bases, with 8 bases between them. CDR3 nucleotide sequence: TGTGCCAGCAGCCAAAAGATCACAGATACGCAGTATTTT. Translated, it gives CASSQKITDTQYF.

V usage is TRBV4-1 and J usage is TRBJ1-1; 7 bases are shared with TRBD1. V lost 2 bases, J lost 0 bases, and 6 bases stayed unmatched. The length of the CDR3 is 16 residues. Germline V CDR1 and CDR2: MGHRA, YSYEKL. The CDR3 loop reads CASSQITRGMNTEAFF. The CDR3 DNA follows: TGCGCCAGCAGCCAAATAACCAGGGGGATGAACACTGAAGCTTTCTTT.

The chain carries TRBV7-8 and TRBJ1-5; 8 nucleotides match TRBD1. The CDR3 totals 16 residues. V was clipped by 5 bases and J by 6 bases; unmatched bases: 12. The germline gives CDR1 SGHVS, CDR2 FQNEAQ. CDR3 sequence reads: CASSPRRTGLSQPQHF. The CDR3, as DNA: TGTGCCAGCAGCCCCAGAAGGACAGGGTTGAGTCAGCCCCAGCATTTT.

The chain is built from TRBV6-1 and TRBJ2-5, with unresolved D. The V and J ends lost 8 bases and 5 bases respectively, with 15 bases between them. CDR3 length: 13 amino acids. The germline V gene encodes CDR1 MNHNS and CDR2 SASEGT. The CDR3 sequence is CASGPHGMETQYF. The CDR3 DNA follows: TGTGCCAGCGGACCGCACGGTATGGAGACCCAGTACTTC.

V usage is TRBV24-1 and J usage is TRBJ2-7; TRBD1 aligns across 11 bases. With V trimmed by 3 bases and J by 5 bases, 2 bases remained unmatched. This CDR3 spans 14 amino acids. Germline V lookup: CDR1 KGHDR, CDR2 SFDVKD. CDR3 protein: CATSDRDRGDEQYF. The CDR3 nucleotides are TGTGCCACCAGTGATAGGGACAGGGGGGACGAGCAGTACTTC.

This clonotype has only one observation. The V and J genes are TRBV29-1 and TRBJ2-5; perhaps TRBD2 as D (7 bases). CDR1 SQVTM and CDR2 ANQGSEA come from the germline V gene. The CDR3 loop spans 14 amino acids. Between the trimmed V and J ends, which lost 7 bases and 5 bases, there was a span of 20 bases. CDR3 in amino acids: CSALREGGAETQYF. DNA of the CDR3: TGCAGCGCCCTAAGGGAGGGGGGAGCGGAGACCCAGTACTTC.

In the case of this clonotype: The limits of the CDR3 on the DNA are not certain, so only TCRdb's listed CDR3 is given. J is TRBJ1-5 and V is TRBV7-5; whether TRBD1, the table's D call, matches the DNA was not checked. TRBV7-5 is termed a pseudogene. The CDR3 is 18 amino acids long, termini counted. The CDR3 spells CISVSEGRDVGSNQPQHF.

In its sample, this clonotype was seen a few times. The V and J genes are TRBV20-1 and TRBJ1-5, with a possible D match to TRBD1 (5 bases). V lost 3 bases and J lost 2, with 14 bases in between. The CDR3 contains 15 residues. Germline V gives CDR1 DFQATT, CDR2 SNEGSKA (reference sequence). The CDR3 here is CSASEGFPRNQPQHF. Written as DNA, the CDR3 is TGCAGTGCTAGCGAGGGGTTCCCTCGCAATCAGCCCCAGCATTTT.

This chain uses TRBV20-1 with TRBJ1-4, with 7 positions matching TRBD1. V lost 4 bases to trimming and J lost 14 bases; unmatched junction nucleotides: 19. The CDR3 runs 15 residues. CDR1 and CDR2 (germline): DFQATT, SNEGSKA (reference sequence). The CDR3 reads CSATRTGEQAHRLFF. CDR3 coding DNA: TGCAGTGCTACACGAACAGGGGAGCAGGCCCATCGGCTGTTTTTT.

CDR3 protein: CASSLGAGANVLTF. The CDR3 DNA sequence: TGTGCCAGCAGTTTGGGGGCTGGGGCCAACGTCCTGACTTTC. The rearrangement uses TRBV12-3 or TRBV12-4 and TRBJ2-6; D is possibly TRBD1 or TRBD2 (5 bases each). The V end lost 3 bases, the J end lost 2 bases, and 5 bases lay between the germline ends. The CDR3 covers 14 residues.

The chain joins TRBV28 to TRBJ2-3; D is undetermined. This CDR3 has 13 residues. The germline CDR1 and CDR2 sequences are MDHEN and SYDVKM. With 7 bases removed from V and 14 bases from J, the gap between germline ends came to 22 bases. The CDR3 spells CASTLSSSRNMYF. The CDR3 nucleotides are TGTGCCAGCACCCTATCCTCCTCTCGGAACATGTATTTT.

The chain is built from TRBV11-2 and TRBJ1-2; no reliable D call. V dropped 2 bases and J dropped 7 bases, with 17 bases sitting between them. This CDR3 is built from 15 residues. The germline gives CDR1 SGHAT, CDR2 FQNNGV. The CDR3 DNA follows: TGTGCCAGCAGCTTACTGGTTCCACTTTCGACTGGCTACACCTTC. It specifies CASSLLVPLSTGYTF.